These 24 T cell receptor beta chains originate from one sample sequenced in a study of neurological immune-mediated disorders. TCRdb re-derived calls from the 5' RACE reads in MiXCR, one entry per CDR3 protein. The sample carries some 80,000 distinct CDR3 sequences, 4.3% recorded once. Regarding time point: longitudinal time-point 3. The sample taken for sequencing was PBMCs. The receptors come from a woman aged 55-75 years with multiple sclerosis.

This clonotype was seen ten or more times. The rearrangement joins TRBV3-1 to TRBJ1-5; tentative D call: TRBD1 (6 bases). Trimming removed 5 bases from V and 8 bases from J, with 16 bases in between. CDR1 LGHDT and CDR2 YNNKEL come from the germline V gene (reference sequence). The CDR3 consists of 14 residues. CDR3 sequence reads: CASSLGRGLEPQHF. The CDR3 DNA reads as TGTGCCAGCAGCTTGGGTCGGGGGCTGGAGCCCCAGCATTTT.

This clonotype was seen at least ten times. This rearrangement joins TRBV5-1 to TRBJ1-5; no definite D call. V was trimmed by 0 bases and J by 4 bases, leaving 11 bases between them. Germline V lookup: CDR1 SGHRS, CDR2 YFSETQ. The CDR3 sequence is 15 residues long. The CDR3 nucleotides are TGCGCCAGCAGCTTGGGGGTCGGGGATAATCAGCCCCAGCATTTT. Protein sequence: CASSLGVGDNQPQHF.

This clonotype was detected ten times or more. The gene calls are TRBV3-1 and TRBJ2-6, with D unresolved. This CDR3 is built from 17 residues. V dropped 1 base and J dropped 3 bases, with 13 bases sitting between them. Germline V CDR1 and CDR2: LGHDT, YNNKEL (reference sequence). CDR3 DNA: TGTGCCAGCAGCCAAGTCCCCTGGCGGAGTGGGGCCAACGTCCTGACTTTC. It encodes CASSQVPWRSGANVLTF.

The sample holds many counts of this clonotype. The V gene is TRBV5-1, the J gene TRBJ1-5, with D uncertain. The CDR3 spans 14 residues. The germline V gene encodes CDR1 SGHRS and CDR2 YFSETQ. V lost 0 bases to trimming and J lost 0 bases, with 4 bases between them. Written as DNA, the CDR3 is TGCGCCAGCAGCTTGGGGAATAGCAATCAGCCCCAGCATTTT. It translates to CASSLGNSNQPQHF.

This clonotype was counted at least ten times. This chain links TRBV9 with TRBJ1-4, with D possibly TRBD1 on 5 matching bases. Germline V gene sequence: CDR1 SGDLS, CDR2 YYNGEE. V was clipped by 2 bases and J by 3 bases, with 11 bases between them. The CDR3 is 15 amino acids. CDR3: CASSVSGTPNEKLFF. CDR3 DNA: TGTGCCAGCAGCGTGTCAGGGACCCCTAATGAAAAACTGTTTTTT.

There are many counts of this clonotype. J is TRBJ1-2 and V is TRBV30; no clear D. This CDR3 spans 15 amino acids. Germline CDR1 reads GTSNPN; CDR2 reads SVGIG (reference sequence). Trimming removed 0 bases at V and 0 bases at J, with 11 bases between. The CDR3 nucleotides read TGTGCCTGGAGTGTGGTAGTGCGCGCTAACTATGGCTACACCTTC. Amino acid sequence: CAWSVVVRANYGYTF.

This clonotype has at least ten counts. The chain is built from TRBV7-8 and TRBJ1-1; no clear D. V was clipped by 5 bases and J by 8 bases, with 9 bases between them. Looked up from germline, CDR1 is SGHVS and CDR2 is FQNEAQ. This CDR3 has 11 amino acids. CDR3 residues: CASSLLKEAFF. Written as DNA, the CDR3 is TGTGCCAGCAGCCTTCTTAAAGAAGCTTTCTTT.

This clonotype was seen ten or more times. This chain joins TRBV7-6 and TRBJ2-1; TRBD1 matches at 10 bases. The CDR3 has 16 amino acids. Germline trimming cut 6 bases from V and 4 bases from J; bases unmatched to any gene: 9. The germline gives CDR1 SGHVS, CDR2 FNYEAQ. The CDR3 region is CASSQGGQGLYNEQFF. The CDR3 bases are TGTGCCAGCAGTCAGGGGGGACAGGGGCTGTACAATGAGCAGTTCTTC.

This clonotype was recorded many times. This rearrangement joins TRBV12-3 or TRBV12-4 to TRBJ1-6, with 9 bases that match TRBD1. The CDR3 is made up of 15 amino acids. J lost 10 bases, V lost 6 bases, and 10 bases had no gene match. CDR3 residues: CASRNTGGPPSPLHF. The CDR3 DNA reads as TGTGCCAGCAGAAATACAGGGGGCCCCCCCTCACCCCTCCACTTT.

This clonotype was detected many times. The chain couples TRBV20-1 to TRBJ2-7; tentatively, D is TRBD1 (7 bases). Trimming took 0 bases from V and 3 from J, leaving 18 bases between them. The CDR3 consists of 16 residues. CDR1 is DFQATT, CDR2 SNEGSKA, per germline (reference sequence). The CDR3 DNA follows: TGCAGTGCTAGAGACCAGGGGCCAGGGGGGATCTACGAGCAGTACTTC. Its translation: CSARDQGPGGIYEQYF.

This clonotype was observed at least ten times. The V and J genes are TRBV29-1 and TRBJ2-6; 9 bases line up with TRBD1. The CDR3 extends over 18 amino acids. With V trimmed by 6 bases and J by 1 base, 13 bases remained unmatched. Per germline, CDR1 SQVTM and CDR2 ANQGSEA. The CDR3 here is CSVRGTGGAGSGANVLTF. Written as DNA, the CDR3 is TGCAGCGTGAGGGGAACAGGGGGCGCAGGTTCTGGGGCCAACGTCCTGACTTTC.

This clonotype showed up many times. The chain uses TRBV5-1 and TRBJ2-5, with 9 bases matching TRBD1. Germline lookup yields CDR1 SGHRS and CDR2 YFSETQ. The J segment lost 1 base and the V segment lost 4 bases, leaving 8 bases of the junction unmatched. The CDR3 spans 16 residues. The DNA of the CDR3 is TGCGCCAGCAGCACCCGAGGACAGGGGACCCAAGAGACCCAGTACTTC. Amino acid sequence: CASSTRGQGTQETQYF.

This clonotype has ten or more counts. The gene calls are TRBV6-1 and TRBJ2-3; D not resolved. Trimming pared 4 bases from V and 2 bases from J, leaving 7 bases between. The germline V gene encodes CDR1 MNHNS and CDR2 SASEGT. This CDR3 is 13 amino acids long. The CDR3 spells CASSGGHTDTQYF. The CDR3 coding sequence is TGTGCCAGCAGTGGAGGCCACACAGATACGCAGTATTTT.

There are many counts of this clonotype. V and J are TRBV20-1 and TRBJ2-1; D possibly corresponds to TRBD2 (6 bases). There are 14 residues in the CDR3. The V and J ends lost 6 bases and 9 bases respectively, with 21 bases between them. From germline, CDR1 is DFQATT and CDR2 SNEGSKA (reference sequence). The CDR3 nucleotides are TGCAGTGCAAGTAAGGAGGGGAGGCTTGGTGAGCAGTTCTTC. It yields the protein CSASKEGRLGEQFF.

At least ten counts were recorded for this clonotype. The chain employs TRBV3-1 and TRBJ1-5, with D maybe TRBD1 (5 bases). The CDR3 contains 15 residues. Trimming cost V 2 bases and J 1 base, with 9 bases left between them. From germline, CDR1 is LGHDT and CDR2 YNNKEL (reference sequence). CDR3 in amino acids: CASSQLQGSNQPQHF. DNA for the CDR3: TGTGCCAGCAGCCAATTGCAGGGAAGCAATCAGCCCCAGCATTTT. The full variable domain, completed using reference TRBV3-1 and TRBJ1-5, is DTAVSQTPKYLVTQMGNDKSIKCEQNLGHDTMYWYKQDSKKFLKIMFSYNNKELIINETVPNRFSPKSPDKAHLNLHINSLELGDSAVYFCASSQLQGSNQPQHFGDGTRLSIL.

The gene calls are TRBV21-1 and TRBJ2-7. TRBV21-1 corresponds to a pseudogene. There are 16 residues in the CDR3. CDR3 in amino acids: CASSKMPPGGSYEQYF. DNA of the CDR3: TGTGCCAGCAGCAAAATGCCACCGGGGGGCTCCTACGAGCAGTACTTC.

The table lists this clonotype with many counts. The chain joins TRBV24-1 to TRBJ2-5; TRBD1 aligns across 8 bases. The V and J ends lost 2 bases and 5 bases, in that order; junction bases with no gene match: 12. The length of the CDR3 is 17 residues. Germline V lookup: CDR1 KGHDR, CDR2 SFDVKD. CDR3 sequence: CATSDSVTGGFRETQYF. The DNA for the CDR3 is TGTGCCACCAGTGATTCGGTAACAGGGGGTTTTCGCGAGACCCAGTACTTC.

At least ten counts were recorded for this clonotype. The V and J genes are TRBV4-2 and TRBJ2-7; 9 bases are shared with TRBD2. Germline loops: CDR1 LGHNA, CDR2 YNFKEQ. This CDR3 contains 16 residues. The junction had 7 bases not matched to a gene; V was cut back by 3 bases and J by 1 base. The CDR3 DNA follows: TGTGCCAGCAGCCACGGGAGCGGGGGGCCTTCCTACGAGCAGTACTTC. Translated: CASSHGSGGPSYEQYF.

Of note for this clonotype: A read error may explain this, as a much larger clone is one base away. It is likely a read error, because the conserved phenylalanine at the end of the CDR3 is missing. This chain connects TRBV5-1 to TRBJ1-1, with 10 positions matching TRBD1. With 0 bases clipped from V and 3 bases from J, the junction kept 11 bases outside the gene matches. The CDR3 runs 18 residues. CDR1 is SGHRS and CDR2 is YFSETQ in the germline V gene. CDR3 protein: CASSLGPGQGISYTEAFY. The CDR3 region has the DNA TGCGCCAGCAGCTTGGGTCCGGGACAGGGGATATCGTACACTGAAGCTTTCTAT.

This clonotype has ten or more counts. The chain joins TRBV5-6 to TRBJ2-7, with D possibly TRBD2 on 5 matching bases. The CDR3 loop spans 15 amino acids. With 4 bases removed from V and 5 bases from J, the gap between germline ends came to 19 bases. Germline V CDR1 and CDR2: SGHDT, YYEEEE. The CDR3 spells CASSARVGPLDEQYF. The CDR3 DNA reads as TGTGCCAGCAGCGCGAGGGTCGGACCCCTGGACGAGCAGTACTTC.

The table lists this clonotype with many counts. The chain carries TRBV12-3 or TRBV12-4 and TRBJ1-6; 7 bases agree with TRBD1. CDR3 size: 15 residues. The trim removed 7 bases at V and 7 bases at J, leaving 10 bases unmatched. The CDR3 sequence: CASTNRDSGNSPLHF. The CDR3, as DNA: TGTGCCAGCACCAACCGGGACAGTGGAAATTCACCCCTCCACTTT.

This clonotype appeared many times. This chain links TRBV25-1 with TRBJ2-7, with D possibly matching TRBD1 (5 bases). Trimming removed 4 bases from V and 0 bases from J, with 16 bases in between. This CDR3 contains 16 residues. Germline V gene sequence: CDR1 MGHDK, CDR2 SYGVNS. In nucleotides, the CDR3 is TGTGCCAGCAGTGTCCTGACAGTTTTCAGCTCCTACGAGCAGTACTTC. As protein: CASSVLTVFSSYEQYF.

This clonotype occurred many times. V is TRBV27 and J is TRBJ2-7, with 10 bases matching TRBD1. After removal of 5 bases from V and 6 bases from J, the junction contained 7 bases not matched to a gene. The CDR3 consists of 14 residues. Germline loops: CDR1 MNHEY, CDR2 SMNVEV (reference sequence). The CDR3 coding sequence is TGTGCCAGCAGTCTCGACAGGGGGCGAAGCGAGCAGTACTTC. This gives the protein CASSLDRGRSEQYF.

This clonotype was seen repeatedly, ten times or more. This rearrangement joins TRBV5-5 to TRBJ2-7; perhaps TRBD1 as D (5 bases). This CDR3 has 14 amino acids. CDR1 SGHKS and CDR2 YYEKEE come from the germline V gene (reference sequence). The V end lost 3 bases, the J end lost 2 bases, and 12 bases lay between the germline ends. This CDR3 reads CASSSRTPTYEQYF. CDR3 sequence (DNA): TGTGCCAGCAGCTCCCGGACACCTACCTACGAGCAGTACTTC.